A single sample gave rise to the 7 T cell receptor beta chains below, sequenced in a study of T cell responses to AZD1222 COVID-19 vaccine. The assay was immunoSEQ multiplex PCR, and TCRdb's table has in-frame clones only and misses some. The data contain 120,000 or so clones, roughly 89% of them singletons. The sample in question was peripheral blood, obtained on day 0 of AZD1222 vaccination. The receptors were gathered from an adult in good health.

This chain connects TRBV7-9 to TRBJ1-2, with 9 bases identical to TRBD1. The germline gives CDR1 SEHNR, CDR2 FQNEAQ (reference sequence). The trim removed 4 bases at V and 8 bases at J, leaving 8 bases unmatched. The CDR3 is 14 residues long. In nucleotides, the CDR3 is TGTGCCAGCAGCTCAGAGAACAGGGGGCGAGGCTACACCTTC. This sequence encodes CASSSENRGRGYTF.

The chain employs TRBV28 and TRBJ2-7; 14 nucleotides line up with TRBD2. This CDR3 is 14 amino acids long. Germline V gene lookup returns CDR1 MDHEN and CDR2 SYDVKM. After removal of 4 bases from V and 9 bases from J, the junction contained 5 bases not matched to a gene. The DNA for the CDR3 is TGTGCCAGCAGTTCGGGACTAGCGGGAGTGGGGCAGTACTTC. Translated, it gives CASSSGLAGVGQYF.

The chain is built from TRBV5-8 and TRBJ2-2; the D is unclear. CDR3 length: 14 amino acids. Trimming took off 1 base at V and 1 base at J, with 5 bases between the two ends. Germline V lookup: CDR1 SGHTS, CDR2 YDEGEE. The CDR3 is CASSLSENTGELFF. The CDR3 nucleotides are TGTGCCAGCAGCTTGTCGGAGAACACCGGGGAGCTGTTTTTT. Drawing the rest from reference TRBV5-8 and TRBJ2-2, the complete variable domain is EAGVTQSPTHLIKTRGQQATLRCSPISGHTSVYWYQQALGLGLQFLLWYDEGEERNRGNFPPRFSGRQFPNYSSELNVNALELEDSALYLCASSLSENTGELFFGEGSRLTVL.

The V gene is TRBV9, the J gene TRBJ1-6, with D perhaps matching TRBD1 (5 bases). CDR3 length equals 17 residues. The V end was cut by 4 bases, the J end by 9 bases, with 23 bases between. Germline assignment: CDR1 SGDLS and CDR2 YYNGEE. DNA for the CDR3: TGTGCCAGCAGCTCAACACTTTCCGGGACCGGTTTTTCACCCCTCCACTTT. Its protein product is CASSSTLSGTGFSPLHF.

The chain combines TRBV19 with TRBJ2-1; 14 bases map to TRBD2. The V gene end was trimmed by 3 bases and the J gene end by 4 bases; junction bases not matched to a gene: 8. CDR3 length: 18 residues. Germline V gene data show CDR1 as LNHDA and CDR2 as SQIVND (reference sequence). CDR3 nucleotides: TGTGCCAGTAGTATCGGACTAGCGGGAGGTGCGGTATACAATGAGCAGTTCTTC. Translated: CASSIGLAGGAVYNEQFF.

This clone has just one count. The gene calls are TRBV6-5 and TRBJ2-7; D may be TRBD2 (5 bases). The CDR3 contains 12 residues. In germline, CDR1 is MNHEY, CDR2 SVGAGI. Trimming took off 10 bases at V and 4 bases at J, with 14 bases between the two ends. The CDR3 DNA is TGTGCCACGGGAATGCGACCTTACGAGCAGTACTTC. This gives the protein CATGMRPYEQYF.

J is TRBJ1-1 and V is TRBV11-1; D not resolved. CDR1 is SGHAT, CDR2 FQDESV, per germline (reference sequence). The CDR3 has 15 amino acids. V lost 1 base, J lost 3 bases, and 12 bases lay in between. The CDR3 loop is CASSLGVGHYTEAFF. CDR3 bases: TGTGCCAGCAGCTTAGGTGTCGGTCATTACACTGAAGCTTTCTTT.